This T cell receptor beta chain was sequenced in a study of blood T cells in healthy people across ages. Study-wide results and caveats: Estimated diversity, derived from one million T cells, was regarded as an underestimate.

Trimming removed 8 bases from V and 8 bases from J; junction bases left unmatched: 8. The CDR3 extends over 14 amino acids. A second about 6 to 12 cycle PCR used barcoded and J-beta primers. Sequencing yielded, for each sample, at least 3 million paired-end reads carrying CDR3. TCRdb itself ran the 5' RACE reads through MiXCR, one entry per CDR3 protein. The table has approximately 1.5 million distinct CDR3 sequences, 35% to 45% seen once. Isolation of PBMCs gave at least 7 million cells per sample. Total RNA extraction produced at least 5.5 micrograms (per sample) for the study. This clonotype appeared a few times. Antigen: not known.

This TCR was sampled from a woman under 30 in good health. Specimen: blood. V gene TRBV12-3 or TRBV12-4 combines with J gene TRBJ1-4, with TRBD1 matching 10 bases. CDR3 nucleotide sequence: TGTGCCAGCCAAACCGGGACAGGGGCCGAAAAACTGTTTTTT. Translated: CASQTGTGAEKLFF.